The rows below give T cell receptor beta chains drawn from one sample of a study of blood T cell repertoires in COVID-19. Assay: immunoSEQ multiplex PCR; the TCRdb copy retains only in-frame clones and omits some. The profile shows fewer than 200,000 clones, about 87% of them singletons. The sequencing input was peripheral blood. The receptors come from a woman in her late teens or twenties who had recovered from COVID-19. Both conserved end residues are part of each CDR3. D genes are given only for firm matches. Only part of the rows carry a size: once, few, many, or a class if the clone is expanded.

clone_size d_call j_call v_call cdr3_aa cdr3_nt
NA NA TRBJ1-5 TRBV9 CASSAHARDQPQHF TGTGCCAGCAGCGCCCACGCCAGGGATCAGCCCCAGCATTTT
NA TRBD1 TRBJ1-5 TRBV7-2 CASSFPGQGNQPQHF TGTGCCAGCAGCTTCCCGGGACAGGGTAATCAGCCCCAGCATTTT
NA NA TRBJ1-4 TRBV5-5 CASSLYERGEKLFF TGTGCCAGCAGCTTGTATGAGAGAGGGGAAAAACTGTTTTTT
NA TRBD1 TRBJ1-6 TRBV7-2 CASSITGQNSPLHF TGTGCCAGCAGCATAACGGGACAGAATTCACCCCTCCACTTT
NA TRBD1 TRBJ1-1 TRBV19 CASSALRGRNTEAFF TGTGCCAGTAGTGCCCTCAGGGGGAGAAACACTGAAGCTTTCTTT
NA NA TRBJ2-1 TRBV5-1 CASSSAAGSGMANEQFF TGCGCCAGCAGCTCCGCCGCAGGGTCCGGTATGGCCAATGAGCAGTTCTTC
NA NA TRBJ1-3 TRBV24-1 CATSDGLGSGNTIYF TGTGCCACCAGTGATGGCCTCGGGTCCGGAAACACCATATATTTT
NA NA TRBJ1-2 TRBV15 CATSTGGADYGYTF TGTGCCACCAGCACTGGAGGGGCCGACTATGGCTACACCTTC
once NA TRBJ2-5 TRBV7-3 CASSLTPGTETQYF TGTGCCAGCAGCTTAACGCCCGGTACAGAGACCCAGTACTTC
NA NA TRBJ2-5 TRBV7-2 CASSLVRGSQETQYF TGTGCCAGCAGCTTAGTTCGGGGAAGCCAGGAGACCCAGTACTTC
few TRBD2 TRBJ2-1 TRBV7-3 CASSLTFREGFDEQFF TGTGCCAGCAGCTTAACGTTCAGGGAGGGGTTCGATGAGCAGTTCTTC
NA TRBD2 TRBJ2-7 TRBV10-1 CASSPDLSGGGSYEQYF TGCGCCAGCAGCCCCGACCTTAGCGGGGGGGGCTCCTACGAGCAGTACTTC
NA TRBD1 TRBJ1-1 TRBV24-1 CATSESGGTTEAFF TGTGCCACCAGTGAGTCAGGGGGCACCACTGAAGCTTTCTTT
NA TRBD1 TRBJ1-6 TRBV9 CASSAGQASNSPLHF TGTGCCAGCAGCGCAGGACAGGCCTCGAATTCACCCCTCCACTTT
NA TRBD1 TRBJ2-1 TRBV4-1 CASSQDSGTGPEQFF TGCGCCAGCAGCCAGGATTCCGGGACAGGCCCTGAGCAGTTCTTC
NA NA TRBJ1-5 TRBV6-6 CASSAAVGQPQHF TGTGCCAGCAGTGCTGCGGTTGGTCAGCCCCAGCATTTT
NA NA TRBJ1-5 TRBV12-3/TRBV12-4 CASSSLLYQPQHF TGTGCCAGCAGTTCGCTACTGTATCAGCCCCAGCATTTT
NA TRBD2 TRBJ2-1 TRBV6-5 CASSRGGLEGFF TGTGCCAGCAGTCGAGGGGGACTAGAGGGGTTCTTC
NA NA TRBJ1-2 TRBV27 CASSFGQPNYGYTF TGTGCCAGCAGTTTTGGACAGCCGAACTATGGCTACACCTTC
NA NA TRBJ1-3 TRBV25-1 CASTPREGVFGNTIYF TGTGCCAGCACCCCTCGGGAGGGGGTGTTTGGAAACACCATATATTTT
NA TRBD1 TRBJ1-4 TRBV5-4 CASSPGQGREKLFF TGTGCCAGCAGCCCCGGACAGGGTCGTGAAAAACTGTTTTTT
NA NA TRBJ1-5 TRBV2 CASRTEYNQPQHF TGTGCCAGCAGAACAGAATACAATCAGCCCCAGCATTTT
NA TRBD2 TRBJ2-3 TRBV3-1/TRBV3-2 CASSHLAGGTDTQYF TGTGCCAGCAGCCACCTAGCGGGGGGCACAGATACGCAGTATTTT
NA TRBD2 TRBJ2-3 TRBV3-1/TRBV3-2 CASSQDAGESTDTQYF TGTGCCAGCAGCCAAGATGCGGGAGAAAGCACAGATACGCAGTATTTT
NA TRBD2 TRBJ2-1 TRBV27 CASSWGGGAPEQFF TGTGCCAGCAGTTGGGGCGGGGGGGCTCCCGAGCAGTTCTTC
NA TRBD1 TRBJ1-5 TRBV7-6 CASSWDRGQPQHF TGTGCCAGCAGCTGGGACAGGGGTCAGCCCCAGCATTTT
NA TRBD2 TRBJ2-1 TRBV27 CASSFEAGGGYNEQFF TGTGCCAGCAGTTTTGAAGCGGGAGGAGGGTACAATGAGCAGTTCTTC
NA NA TRBJ1-1 TRBV7-6 CASSPTAGSGEAFF TGTGCCAGCAGCCCCACCGCAGGGTCCGGAGAAGCTTTCTTT
NA NA TRBJ2-1 TRBV24-1 CATSDPLGLGHEQFF TGTGCCACCAGTGATCCCTTGGGGCTAGGTCATGAGCAGTTCTTC
NA NA TRBJ1-1 TRBV19 CASSIELDYREVTEAFF TGTGCCAGTAGTATAGAGCTCGACTACAGGGAAGTCACTGAAGCTTTCTTT
once TRBD1 TRBJ2-7 TRBV5-4 CASSNRDRLYEQYF TGTGCCAGCAGCAACCGGGACAGGCTCTACGAGCAGTACTTC
few NA TRBJ1-5 TRBV3-1/TRBV3-2 CASSQDGGNQPQHF TGTGCCAGCAGCCAAGATGGAGGGAATCAGCCCCAGCATTTT
NA NA TRBJ2-1 TRBV10-3 CATGQGAFQNEQFF TGTGCCACAGGCCAAGGGGCCTTTCAGAATGAGCAGTTCTTC
NA TRBD1 TRBJ1-5 TRBV6-6 CASSYRDRWEPQHF TGTGCCAGCAGTTACCGGGACAGGTGGGAGCCCCAGCATTTT
once TRBD1 TRBJ1-1 TRBV28 CASRYLPGQGPNTEAFF TGTGCCAGCAGATACCTCCCGGGACAGGGCCCGAACACTGAAGCTTTCTTT
NA TRBD2 TRBJ2-1 TRBV7-2 CASSRPGLAYNEQFF TGTGCCAGCAGCCGTCCGGGACTAGCTTATAATGAGCAGTTCTTC
NA NA TRBJ1-2 TRBV25-1 CATTGSTNYGYTF TGTGCCACCACAGGGTCAACTAACTATGGCTACACCTTC
NA TRBD2 TRBJ2-5 TRBV3-1/TRBV3-2 CASSHGGNYRETQYF TGTGCCAGCAGCCACGGGGGGAACTACAGGGAGACCCAGTACTTC
NA NA TRBJ1-6 TRBV11-2 CASSLDKFSNSPLHF TGTGCCAGCAGCTTAGACAAATTTAGTAATTCACCCCTCCACTTT
NA NA TRBJ1-1 TRBV6-5 CASSLDSTYTEAFF TGTGCCAGCAGTCTCGACAGCACATACACTGAAGCTTTCTTT
NA NA TRBJ1-1 TRBV9 CASSWGGRNTEAFF TGTGCCAGCAGCTGGGGGGGCAGGAACACTGAAGCTTTCTTT
NA TRBD1 TRBJ1-5 TRBV7-8 CASSLVGTALNQPQHF TGTGCCAGCAGCTTAGTAGGGACAGCTTTAAATCAGCCCCAGCATTTT
NA NA TRBJ2-3 TRBV7-2 CASSSPTGLASTDTQYF TGTGCCAGCAGCTCTCCTACGGGACTGGCCAGCACAGATACGCAGTATTTT
NA TRBD2 TRBJ2-7 TRBV3-1/TRBV3-2 CASSLAGGSYEQYF TGTGCCAGCAGCCTAGCGGGGGGGTCCTACGAGCAGTACTTC
NA NA TRBJ2-7 TRBV3-1/TRBV3-2 CASSQGGLSYEQYF TGTGCCAGCAGCCAAGGGGGGCTCTCCTACGAGCAGTACTTC
NA NA TRBJ1-6 TRBV5-6 CASSSDGRFSPLHF TGTGCCAGCAGCTCGGACGGGAGGTTTTCACCCCTCCACTTT
NA NA TRBJ2-3 TRBV3-1/TRBV3-2 CASSLDPGDTQYF TGTGCCAGCAGCCTAGATCCAGGAGATACGCAGTATTTT
NA TRBD1 TRBJ2-5 TRBV5-5 CASSSGTHGQGWETQYF TGTGCCAGCAGCTCCGGGACGCATGGACAGGGTTGGGAGACCCAGTACTTC
few NA TRBJ2-1 TRBV4-3 CASSQDMYSYNEQFF TGCGCCAGCAGCCAAGATATGTACTCCTACAATGAGCAGTTCTTC
NA TRBD1 TRBJ2-7 TRBV7-2 CASSFTTGVPYEQYF TGTGCCAGCAGCTTCACTACAGGGGTGCCCTACGAGCAGTACTTC
NA TRBD2 TRBJ2-3 TRBV5-6 CASSDGTSGGDTQYF TGTGCCAGCAGCGACGGGACTAGCGGGGGTGATACGCAGTATTTT
NA NA TRBJ2-1 TRBV7-8 CASSLRTPREQFF TGTGCCAGCAGCTTACGGACTCCCCGCGAGCAGTTCTTC
NA TRBD1 TRBJ1-2 TRBV6-5 CASRWTGSYGYTF TGTGCCAGCAGGTGGACAGGCTCCTATGGCTACACCTTC
NA NA TRBJ2-2 TRBV9 CASSGGLGGELFF TGTGCCAGCAGTGGCGGGCTGGGCGGGGAGCTGTTTTTT
NA NA TRBJ1-4 TRBV3-1/TRBV3-2 CASSQATRDKKLFF TGTGCCAGCAGCCAAGCGACCAGGGACAAAAAACTGTTTTTT
NA TRBD1 TRBJ2-3 TRBV3-1/TRBV3-2 CASSQADRGRTNTQYF TGTGCCAGCAGCCAAGCAGACAGGGGCCGCACGAATACGCAGTATTTT
many NA TRBJ1-5 TRBV6-1 CASSDRQPGQPQHF TGTGCCAGCAGTGACAGGCAACCTGGTCAGCCCCAGCATTTT
NA NA TRBJ1-1 TRBV5-1 CASRSRGFTTEAFF TGCGCCAGCAGGTCGCGCGGATTTACCACTGAAGCTTTCTTT
few NA TRBJ2-1 TRBV6-5 CASRVYRVTYNEQFF TGTGCCAGCAGGGTCTACAGGGTCACCTACAATGAGCAGTTCTTC
NA TRBD1 TRBJ1-1 TRBV27 CASSPKRGLGTEAFF TGTGCCAGCAGTCCCAAAAGGGGGCTGGGCACTGAAGCTTTCTTT